This TCR beta chain comes out of a study of OX40 agonist ivuxolimab in advanced cancers. This clone came up a few times. Clones were sequenced by immunoSEQ multiplex PCR, and TCRdb holds only the in-frame ones, with some missing. The sample has roughly 15,000 clones, over 70% seen once. The receptor's source is an adult with an advanced solid tumor such as melanoma, head and neck, liver or kidney cancer. The sample here was CD4+ or CD8+ T cells sorted from blood, taken in a trial of the OX40 agonist ivuxolimab.

CDR3 bases: TGTGCCAGTAGTATCGGTGGTCAGCCCCAGCATTTT. This codes for CASSIGGQPQHF. This chain links TRBV19 with TRBJ1-5; D is undetermined. Germline CDR1 is LNHDA and CDR2 is SQIVND (reference sequence). The CDR3 sequence is 12 residues long. Between the trimmed V and J ends, which lost 3 bases and 6 bases, there was a span of 6 bases. Full variable domain (rest looked up from reference TRBV19 and TRBJ1-5): DGGITQSPKYLFRKEGQNVTLSCEQNLNHDAMYWYRQDPGQGLRLIYYSQIVNDFQKGDIAEGYSVSREKKESFPLTVTSAQKNPTAFYLCASSIGGQPQHFGDGTRLSIL.